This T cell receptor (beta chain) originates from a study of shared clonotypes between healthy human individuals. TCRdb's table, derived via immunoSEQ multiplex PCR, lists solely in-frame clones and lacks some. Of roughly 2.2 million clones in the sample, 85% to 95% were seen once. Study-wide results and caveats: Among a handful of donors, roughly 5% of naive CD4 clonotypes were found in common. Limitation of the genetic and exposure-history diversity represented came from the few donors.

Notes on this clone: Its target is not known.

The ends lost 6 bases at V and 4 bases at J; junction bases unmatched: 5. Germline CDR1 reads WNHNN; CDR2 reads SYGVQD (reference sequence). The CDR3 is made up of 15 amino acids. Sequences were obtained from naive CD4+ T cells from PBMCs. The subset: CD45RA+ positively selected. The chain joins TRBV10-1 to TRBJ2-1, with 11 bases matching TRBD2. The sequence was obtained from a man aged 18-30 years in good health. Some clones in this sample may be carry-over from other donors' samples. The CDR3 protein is CASRTGTSGYNEQFF. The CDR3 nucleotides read TGCGCCAGCAGGACCGGGACTAGCGGTTACAATGAGCAGTTCTTC.